This TCR beta chain was recovered during a study of a mutant IDH1 vaccine in newly diagnosed glioma. As for the study in general: Before enrollment, patients got radiotherapy alone, temozolomide alone, or mostly the combination. Broader study findings: Changes to the top peripheral T cell clonotypes appeared unrelated to pseudoprogression.

TCRdb's table, derived via immunoSEQ multiplex PCR, lists solely in-frame clones and lacks some. The sample carries about 33,000 clones, 88% recorded once. Time point: week 23, last vaccination. Each dose delivered 300 ug of mutant IDH1 20-mer peptide subcutaneously with imiquimod. For this clone: Its antigen is unknown.

CDR1 is LNHDA, CDR2 SQIVND, per germline (reference sequence). The CDR3 loop spans 14 amino acids. V lost 5 bases to trimming and J lost 3 bases, with 11 bases between them. The chain recombines TRBV19 with TRBJ2-4; possible D gene TRBD1, 5 bases. This receptor was identified in a middle-aged man with glioma. Material: PBMCs, obtained from a glioma patient whose treatment included an IDH1 peptide vaccine. In nucleotides, the CDR3 is TGTGCCAGTAGTCTGGGGCAGGGCAAAAACATTCAGTACTTC. Translation: CASSLGQGKNIQYF. Drawing the rest from reference TRBV19 and TRBJ2-4, the complete variable domain is DGGITQSPKYLFRKEGQNVTLSCEQNLNHDAMYWYRQDPGQGLRLIYYSQIVNDFQKGDIAEGYSVSREKKESFPLTVTSAQKNPTAFYLCASSLGQGKNIQYFGAGTRLSVL.